The source of this TCR beta chain is a study of blood T cell repertoires in COVID-19. The V and J ends lost 4 bases and 2 bases, in that order; junction bases with no gene match: 6. This CDR3 has 16 amino acids. Per germline, CDR1 SGHRS and CDR2 YFSETQ. Repertoires were generated with immunoSEQ multiplex PCR, while TCRdb's copy carries only in-frame clones and drops some. The table has 300,000 to 350,000 clones, over 80% seen once; the top ten hold around 5%. Membership in each cohort depended on participant-reported clinical history. The sample was PBMCs or T cells enriched from blood (not recorded which). This TCR derives from a man aged 25-45 years who had recovered from COVID-19. The V call is TRBV5-1, the J call TRBJ2-3; 11 bases fit TRBD2. CDR3 DNA: TGCGCCAGCAGCCCGGGACTAGCGGACTTCACAGATACGCAGTATTTT. Protein product: CASSPGLADFTDTQYF.